Each of the 29 T cell receptor beta chains below was sequenced from the same sample in a study of blood T cell repertoires in COVID-19. Libraries were prepared by immunoSEQ multiplex PCR; TCRdb keeps only in-frame clonotypes and omits some of them. The sample carries about 260,000 clones, 83% recorded once. Sequenced sample: peripheral blood. The receptors here all came from a woman aged 45-59 years who had recovered from COVID-19.

This clone turned up a few times. The CDR3 sequence: CASSPQGGGRETQYF. CDR3 DNA: TGTGCCAGCAGCCCACAAGGGGGCGGCCGAGAGACCCAGTACTTC. This chain uses TRBV4-2 with TRBJ2-5, with 7 bases that match TRBD1. J was trimmed by 4 bases and V by 4 bases; bases with no gene match: 9. CDR3 size: 15 residues. Germline V CDR1 and CDR2: LGHNA, YNFKEQ.

The V gene is TRBV5-5, the J gene TRBJ1-5; tentatively, D is TRBD1 (6 bases). CDR3 size: 16 residues. Germline CDR1 SGHKS, CDR2 YYEKEE (reference sequence). V lost 0 bases and J 3 bases, leaving 13 bases between the germline ends. The CDR3 protein is CASSLVPRGHNQPQHF. The CDR3 DNA follows: TGTGCCAGCAGCTTGGTCCCCAGGGGTCACAATCAGCCCCAGCATTTT. Full variable domain (rest looked up from reference TRBV5-5 and TRBJ1-5): DAGVTQSPTHLIKTRGQQVTLRCSPISGHKSVSWYQQVLGQGPQFIFQYYEKEERGRGNFPDRFSARQFPNYSSELNVNALLLGDSALYLCASSLVPRGHNQPQHFGDGTRLSIL.

The chain couples TRBV5-1 to TRBJ2-3, with TRBD1 identical over 10 bases. The CDR3 contains 15 residues. Trimming removed 5 bases from V and 4 bases from J; junction bases left unmatched: 7. Germline CDR1 reads SGHRS; CDR2 reads YFSETQ. In nucleotides, the CDR3 is TGCGCCAGCAGTTCCGCCGGGACAGGGGCAGATACGCAGTATTTT. Translated: CASSSAGTGADTQYF.

This chain connects TRBV24-1 to TRBJ2-2, with D hard to call. V dropped 2 bases and J dropped 2 bases, with 11 bases sitting between them. The V gene's germline CDR1 is KGHDR and CDR2 SFDVKD. The CDR3 is 16 residues long. The CDR3 sequence: CATSDWAGSNTGELFF. The CDR3 nucleotides read TGTGCCACCAGTGATTGGGCAGGATCCAACACCGGGGAGCTGTTTTTT.

The rearrangement uses TRBV2 and TRBJ2-3; tentative D call: TRBD1 (5 bases). V dropped 4 bases and J dropped 0 bases, with 17 bases sitting between them. This CDR3 spans 17 amino acids. Germline V CDR1 and CDR2: SNHLY, FYNNEI. The CDR3 is CASSGRGRATSTDTQYF. CDR3 coding DNA: TGTGCCAGCAGTGGAAGGGGCAGGGCTACTAGCACAGATACGCAGTATTTT.

This sequence joins TRBV5-6 and TRBJ2-2; a weak D match, TRBD2 (5 bases). CDR3 length: 15 amino acids. Germline-derived CDR1 and CDR2 are SGHDT and YYEEEE. V lost 6 bases and J 2 bases, leaving 14 bases between the germline ends. CDR3 nucleotide sequence: TGTGCCAGCAACCGGGCAGCGGTAAACACCGGGGAGCTGTTTTTT. Translating it yields CASNRAAVNTGELFF.

The chain links TRBV28 to TRBJ1-5; D might be TRBD1 (6 bases). Germline V gene sequence: CDR1 MDHEN, CDR2 SYDVKM. The V end lost 3 bases, the J end lost 4 bases, and 10 bases lay between the germline ends. The CDR3 has 14 amino acids. CDR3: CASSFPQGNQPQHF. CDR3 DNA sequence: TGTGCCAGCAGTTTTCCCCAGGGGAATCAGCCCCAGCATTTT. Drawing the rest from reference TRBV28 and TRBJ1-5, the complete variable domain is DVKVTQSSRYLVKRTGEKVFLECVQDMDHENMFWYRQDPGLGLRLIYFSYDVKMKEKGDIPEGYSVSREKKERFSLILESASTNQTSMYLCASSFPQGNQPQHFGDGTRLSIL.

The chain has TRBV7-8 and TRBJ2-7; 10 nucleotides agree with TRBD2. The V gene's germline CDR1 is SGHVS and CDR2 FQNEAQ. The CDR3 has 14 residues. Trimming removed 5 bases from V and 3 bases from J; junction bases left unmatched: 4. CDR3 DNA sequence: TGTGCCAGCAGCGTTAGCGGGGGGCGCTACGAGCAGTACTTC. Translation: CASSVSGGRYEQYF.

CDR3 nucleotides: TGTGCCAGCAGCGTAGCTGCAACAGGAAACACCATATATTTT. The encoded protein is CASSVAATGNTIYF. The rearrangement uses TRBV9 and TRBJ1-3, with D unresolved. Germline V gene data show CDR1 as SGDLS and CDR2 as YYNGEE. Trimming stripped 0 bases from V and 4 bases from J, with 8 bases between. The CDR3 extends over 14 amino acids.

This clone was found a few times. The V call is TRBV11-2, the J call TRBJ1-1; D is unresolved. Deletions cut 0 bases from V and 2 bases from J, with 4 bases between. The CDR3 consists of 13 residues. Germline CDR1 is SGHAT and CDR2 is FQNNGV. The CDR3 region is CASSLDINTEAFF. DNA for the CDR3: TGTGCCAGCAGCTTAGACATCAACACTGAAGCTTTCTTT.

V and J are TRBV28 and TRBJ2-1; TRBD1 matches at 12 bases. Germline CDR1 is MDHEN and CDR2 is SYDVKM. The CDR3 consists of 16 residues. The ends lost 10 bases at V and 9 bases at J; junction bases unmatched: 16. CDR3 sequence reads: CATAPHGTGGRSEQFF. The DNA for the CDR3 is TGTGCCACCGCCCCCCACGGGACAGGGGGCAGGTCTGAGCAGTTCTTC.

This sequence joins TRBV2 and TRBJ2-1, with TRBD2 matching over 13 bases. Per germline, CDR1 SNHLY and CDR2 FYNNEI. The CDR3 loop spans 14 amino acids. V shed 8 bases, J shed 7 bases, and the junction held 5 bases outside the gene matches. The CDR3 bases are TGTGCCAGCCGGACTAGCGGGAGTTGGAATGAGCAGTTCTTC. The encoded protein is CASRTSGSWNEQFF. Together with reference TRBV2 and TRBJ2-1, the CDR3 gives the full variable domain: EPEVTQTPSHQVTQMGQEVILRCVPISNHLYFYWYRQILGQKVEFLVSFYNNEISEKSEIFDDQFSVERPDGSNFTLKIRSTKLEDSAMYFCASRTSGSWNEQFFGPGTRLTVL.

This clone was picked up one time. This rearrangement joins TRBV9 to TRBJ2-1; no clear D. V lost 3 bases to trimming and J lost 0 bases, with 13 bases between them. Germline V gene data show CDR1 as SGDLS and CDR2 as YYNGEE. This CDR3 has 16 amino acids. The CDR3 DNA sequence: TGTGCCAGCAGCGCCGCCGGGTCCCACTCCTACAATGAGCAGTTCTTC. It encodes CASSAAGSHSYNEQFF. Drawing the rest from reference TRBV9 and TRBJ2-1, the complete variable domain is DSGVTQTPKHLITATGQRVTLRCSPRSGDLSVYWYQQSLDQGLQFLIQYYNGEERAKGNILERFSAQQFPDLHSELNLSSLELGDSALYFCASSAAGSHSYNEQFFGPGTRLTVL.

This sequence joins TRBV6-2 or TRBV6-3 and TRBJ1-5; possibly TRBD1 for D (5 bases). Between the trimmed V and J ends, which lost 6 bases and 5 bases, there was a span of 11 bases. This CDR3 is 13 amino acids long. Germline loops: CDR1 MNHEY, CDR2 SVGEGT. CDR3 in amino acids: CASSRQIHQPQHF. The DNA for the CDR3 is TGTGCCAGCAGCAGACAGATCCATCAGCCCCAGCATTTT.

This clone is a singleton in its sample. V usage is TRBV28 and J usage is TRBJ2-7, with 9 nucleotides matching TRBD1. V shed 11 bases, J shed 4 bases, and the junction held 9 bases outside the gene matches. Germline V gene lookup returns CDR1 MDHEN and CDR2 SYDVKM. This CDR3 spans 13 amino acids. The CDR3 coding sequence is TGTGCCGGCGGACAGGGGAATATTTACGAGCAGTACTTC. It encodes CAGGQGNIYEQYF.

Of note for this clone: Other nucleotide sequences in the sample specify the same CDR3. The gene calls are TRBV6-5 and TRBJ1-1, with D tentatively TRBD1 (5 bases). This CDR3 has 14 amino acids. Germline lookup yields CDR1 MNHEY and CDR2 SVGAGI. Trimming removed 0 bases at V and 6 bases at J, with 11 bases between. CDR3 bases: TGTGCCAGCAGTTACTCAAGGGGATCCTCTGAAGCTTTCTTT. This gives the protein CASSYSRGSSEAFF.

The rearrangement joins TRBV9 to TRBJ1-2; D is undetermined. The CDR3 consists of 13 residues. V was clipped by 3 bases and J by 0 bases, with 6 bases between them. Germline assignment: CDR1 SGDLS and CDR2 YYNGEE. CDR3 sequence: CASSDSSNYGYTF. The CDR3 DNA reads TGTGCCAGCAGCGACAGTTCTAACTATGGCTACACCTTC.

V is TRBV6-5 and J is TRBJ2-1; 11 bases line up with TRBD2. Germline CDR1 MNHEY, CDR2 SVGAGI. This CDR3 has 15 amino acids. Unmatched junction bases numbered 7, after V lost 2 bases and J lost 10 bases. The CDR3 DNA follows: TGTGCCAGCAGTTACGTACTAGCGGGGGCCGGGGAGCAGTTCTTC. Encoded protein: CASSYVLAGAGEQFF.

The chain uses TRBV14 and TRBJ2-7; D possibly corresponds to TRBD2 (7 bases). Trimming stripped 1 base from V and 3 bases from J, with 16 bases between. The germline V gene encodes CDR1 SGHDN and CDR2 FVKESK. The CDR3 sequence is 16 residues long. The CDR3 sequence is CASSQGGLAVYYEQYF. CDR3 DNA sequence: TGTGCCAGCAGCCAAGGGGGGCTAGCGGTTTACTACGAGCAGTACTTC.

This CDR3 reads CASRHRNQGTDTQYF. In nucleotides, the CDR3 is TGTGCCAGCCGACATAGGAACCAGGGGACAGATACGCAGTATTTT. The chain has TRBV27 and TRBJ2-3; D possibly corresponds to TRBD1 (6 bases). The CDR3 runs to 15 residues. Germline values: CDR1 MNHEY, CDR2 SMNVEV (reference sequence). Trimming removed 8 bases at V and 3 bases at J, with 18 bases between.

The V gene is TRBV4-1, the J gene TRBJ2-1; D gene unclear. CDR3 length: 13 residues. Germline V gives CDR1 MGHRA, CDR2 YSYEKL. V lost 1 base and J lost 8, with 9 bases in between. The CDR3 DNA reads TGCGCCAGCAGCCAAGGACCAGGCGATGAGCAGTTCTTC. Protein product: CASSQGPGDEQFF.

The rearrangement links TRBV6-4 to TRBJ2-1; 9 bases line up with TRBD2. The CDR3 consists of 13 residues. J lost 7 bases, V lost 4 bases, and 2 bases had no gene match. Germline V gives CDR1 MRHNA, CDR2 SNTAGT. CDR3 region: CASSASGENEQFF. CDR3 in DNA: TGTGCCAGCAGTGCTAGCGGGGAGAATGAGCAGTTCTTC.

V usage is TRBV10-3 and J usage is TRBJ2-7, with a tentative D call TRBD2 (6 bases). Germline V gives CDR1 ENHRY, CDR2 SYGVKD. The length of the CDR3 is 14 residues. The V end lost 0 bases, the J end lost 3 bases, and 9 bases lay between the germline ends. The CDR3 DNA sequence: TGTGCCATCAGTGAGTCCGGGGGTAACTACGAGCAGTACTTC. Its translation is CAISESGGNYEQYF.

J is TRBJ1-2 and V is TRBV7-2, with 9 bases fitting TRBD1. There are 15 residues in the CDR3. Germline CDR1 reads SGHTA; CDR2 reads FQGNSA. The V segment lost 6 bases and the J segment 4 bases; nucleotides outside the gene matches: 9. The CDR3 sequence: CASRQTGGAGYGYTF. The CDR3 DNA follows: TGTGCCAGCAGACAAACAGGGGGCGCTGGCTATGGCTACACCTTC.

The V call is TRBV21-1, the J call TRBJ2-1; the listed D gene, TRBD1, was not tested against the DNA. TRBV21-1 counts as a pseudogene. CDR3 length equals 18 residues. The CDR3 bases are TGTGCCAGCAGCAAAGCCCAACAAGCGACGAGGGGGAACAATGAGCAGTTCTTC. It specifies CASSKAQQATRGNNEQFF.

This clone was found a few times. The chain has TRBV19 and TRBJ2-1, with D perhaps TRBD2 (6 bases). This CDR3 is built from 14 residues. Deletions cut 8 bases from V and 7 bases from J, with 18 bases between. The germline V gene has CDR1 LNHDA and CDR2 SQIVND (reference sequence). CDR3: CASRGVAVVNEQFF. CDR3 nucleotides: TGTGCCAGTCGCGGTGTAGCGGTTGTTAATGAGCAGTTCTTC.

V usage is TRBV6-6 and J usage is TRBJ2-1; possible D gene TRBD2, 7 bases. This CDR3 is 14 amino acids long. CDR1 and CDR2 from the germline V gene are MNHNY and SVGAGI (reference sequence). V was clipped by 6 bases and J by 5 bases, with 14 bases between them. The chain's CDR3 is CASSGAGANNEQFF. The DNA of the CDR3 is TGTGCCAGCAGCGGGGCGGGGGCCAACAATGAGCAGTTCTTC.

Here the CDR3 reads CASSLPRDREGEQYF. The CDR3 DNA reads as TGCGCCAGCAGTTTACCCCGGGACAGGGAAGGCGAGCAGTACTTC. This chain connects TRBV10-1 to TRBJ2-7, with 9 bases matching TRBD1. This CDR3 spans 15 amino acids. V lost 5 bases to trimming and J lost 6 bases; unmatched junction nucleotides: 11. CDR1 is WNHNN and CDR2 is SYGVQD in the germline V gene (reference sequence).

Notes on this clone: The same CDR3 is also encoded by other DNA sequences in this sample. The chain has TRBV6-5 and TRBJ2-3; possible D gene TRBD2, 5 bases. The V and J ends lost 2 bases and 5 bases respectively, with 8 bases between them. The CDR3 has 13 amino acids. Germline V gene data show CDR1 as MNHEY and CDR2 as SVGAGI. CDR3 residues: CASSYRERDTQYF. The CDR3 bases are TGTGCCAGCAGTTACCGGGAAAGAGATACGCAGTATTTT.